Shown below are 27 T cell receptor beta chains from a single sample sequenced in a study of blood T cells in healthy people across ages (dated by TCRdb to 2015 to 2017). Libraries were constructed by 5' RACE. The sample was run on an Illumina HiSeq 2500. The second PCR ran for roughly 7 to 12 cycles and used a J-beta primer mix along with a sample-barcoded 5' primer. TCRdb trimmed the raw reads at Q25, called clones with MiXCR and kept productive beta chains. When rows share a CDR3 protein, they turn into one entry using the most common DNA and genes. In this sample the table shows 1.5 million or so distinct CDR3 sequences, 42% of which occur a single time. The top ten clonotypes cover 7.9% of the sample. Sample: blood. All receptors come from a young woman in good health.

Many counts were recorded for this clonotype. For the CDR3, the DNA is TGCAGTGCTCGTGGCGTGGGGACAGGGGTAACAGATACGCAGTATTTT. Encoded protein: CSARGVGTGVTDTQYF. The chain couples TRBV20-1 to TRBJ2-3; TRBD1 matches 10 bases. The germline gives CDR1 DFQATT, CDR2 SNEGSKA (reference sequence). This CDR3 spans 16 amino acids. Trimming at V came to 5 bases and at J to 3 bases, leaving 11 bases not matched to a gene.

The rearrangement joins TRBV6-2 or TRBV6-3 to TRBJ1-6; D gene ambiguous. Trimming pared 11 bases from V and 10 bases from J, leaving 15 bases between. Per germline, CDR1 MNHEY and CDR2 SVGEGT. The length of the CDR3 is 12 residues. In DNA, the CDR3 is TGTGCCGCCGAGGATCTGGCGTCACCCCTCCACTTT. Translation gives CAAEDLASPLHF.

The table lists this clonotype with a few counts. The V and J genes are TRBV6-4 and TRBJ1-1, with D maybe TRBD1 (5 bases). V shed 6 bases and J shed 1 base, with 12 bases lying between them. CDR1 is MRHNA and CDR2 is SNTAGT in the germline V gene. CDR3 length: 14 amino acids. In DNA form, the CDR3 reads TGTGCCAGCAGGGCCGGGACTCCGAACACTGAAGCTTTCTTT. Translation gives CASRAGTPNTEAFF.

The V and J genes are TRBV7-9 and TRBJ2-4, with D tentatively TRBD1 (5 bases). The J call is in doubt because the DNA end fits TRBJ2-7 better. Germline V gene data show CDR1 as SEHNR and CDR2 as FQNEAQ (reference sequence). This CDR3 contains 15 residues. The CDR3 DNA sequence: TGTGCCAGCAGCTTAGGCCAGGGCGAAAGCTACGAGCAGTACTTC. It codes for CASSLGQGESYEQYF.

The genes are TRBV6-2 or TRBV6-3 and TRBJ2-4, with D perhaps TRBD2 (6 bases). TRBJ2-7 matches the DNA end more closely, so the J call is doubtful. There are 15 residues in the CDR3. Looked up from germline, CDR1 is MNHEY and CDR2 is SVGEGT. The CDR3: CASSYEAGFSYEQYF. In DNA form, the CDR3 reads TGTGCCAGCAGTTACGAGGCGGGGTTTTCGTACGAGCAGTACTTC.

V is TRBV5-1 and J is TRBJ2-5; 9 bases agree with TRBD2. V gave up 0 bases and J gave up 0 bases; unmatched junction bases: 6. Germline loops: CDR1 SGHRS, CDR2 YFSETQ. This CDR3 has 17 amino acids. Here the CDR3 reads CASSLDSGGSYQETQYF. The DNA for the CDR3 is TGCGCCAGCAGCTTGGATAGCGGGGGCTCGTACCAAGAGACCCAGTACTTC.

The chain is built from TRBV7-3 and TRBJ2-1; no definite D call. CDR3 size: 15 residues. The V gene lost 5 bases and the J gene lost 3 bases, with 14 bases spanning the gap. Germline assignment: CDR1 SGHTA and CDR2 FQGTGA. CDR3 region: CASSNGVGIYNEQFF. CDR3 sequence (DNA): TGTGCCAGCAGCAACGGTGTGGGAATCTACAATGAGCAGTTCTTC.

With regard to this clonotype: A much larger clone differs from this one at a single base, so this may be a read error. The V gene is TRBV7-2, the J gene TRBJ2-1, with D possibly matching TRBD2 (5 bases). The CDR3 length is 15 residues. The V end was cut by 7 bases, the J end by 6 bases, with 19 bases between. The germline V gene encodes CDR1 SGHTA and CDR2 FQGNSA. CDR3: CASMLSPLASNEQFF. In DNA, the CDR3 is TGTGCCAGCATGTTATCTCCTTTAGCGTCCAATGAGCAGTTCTTC.

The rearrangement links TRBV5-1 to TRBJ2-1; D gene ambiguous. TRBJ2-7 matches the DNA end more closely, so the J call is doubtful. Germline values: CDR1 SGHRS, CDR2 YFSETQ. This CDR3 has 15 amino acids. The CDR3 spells CASSLFPGSYNEQYF. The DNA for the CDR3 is TGCGCCAGCAGCTTGTTTCCAGGCTCCTACAATGAGCAGTACTTC.

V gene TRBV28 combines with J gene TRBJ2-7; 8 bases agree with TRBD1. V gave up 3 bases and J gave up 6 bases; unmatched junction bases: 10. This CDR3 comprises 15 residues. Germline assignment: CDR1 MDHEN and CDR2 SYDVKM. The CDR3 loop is CASSLGRGLLCEQYF. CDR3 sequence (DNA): TGTGCCAGCAGTTTGGGCAGGGGGCTATTATGCGAGCAGTACTTC.

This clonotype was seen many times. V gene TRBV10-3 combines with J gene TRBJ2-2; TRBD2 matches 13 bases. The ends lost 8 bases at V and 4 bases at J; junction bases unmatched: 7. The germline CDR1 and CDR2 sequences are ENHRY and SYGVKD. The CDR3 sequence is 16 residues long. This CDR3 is CAIGPGTSGATGELFF. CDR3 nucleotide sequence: TGTGCCATCGGACCCGGGACTAGCGGGGCCACCGGGGAGCTGTTTTTT.

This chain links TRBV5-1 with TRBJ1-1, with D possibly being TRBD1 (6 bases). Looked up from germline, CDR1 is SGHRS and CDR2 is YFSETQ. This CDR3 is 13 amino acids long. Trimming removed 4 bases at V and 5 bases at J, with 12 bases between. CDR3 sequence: CASSLDSLTEAFF. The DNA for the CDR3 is TGCGCCAGCAGCCTGGACAGTTTAACTGAAGCTTTCTTT.

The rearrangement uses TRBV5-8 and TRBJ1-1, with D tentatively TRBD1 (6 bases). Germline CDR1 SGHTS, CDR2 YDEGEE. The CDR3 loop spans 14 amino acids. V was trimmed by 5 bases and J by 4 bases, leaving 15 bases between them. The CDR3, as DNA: TGTGCCAGCAGAATAAGGGGGGGAGTCACTGAAGCTTTCTTT. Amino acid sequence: CASRIRGGVTEAFF.

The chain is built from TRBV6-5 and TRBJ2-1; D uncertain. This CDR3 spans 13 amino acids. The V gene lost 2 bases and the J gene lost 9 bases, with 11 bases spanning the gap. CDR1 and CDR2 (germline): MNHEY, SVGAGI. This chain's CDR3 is CASSYRRTGEQFF. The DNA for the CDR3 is TGTGCCAGCAGTTACCGACGCACGGGTGAGCAGTTCTTC.

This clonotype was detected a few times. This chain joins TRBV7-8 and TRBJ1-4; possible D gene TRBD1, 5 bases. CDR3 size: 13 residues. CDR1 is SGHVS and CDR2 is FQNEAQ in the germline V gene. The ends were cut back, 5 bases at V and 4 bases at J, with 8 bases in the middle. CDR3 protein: CASSETVNEKLFF. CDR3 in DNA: TGTGCCAGCAGCGAGACAGTTAATGAAAAACTGTTTTTT.

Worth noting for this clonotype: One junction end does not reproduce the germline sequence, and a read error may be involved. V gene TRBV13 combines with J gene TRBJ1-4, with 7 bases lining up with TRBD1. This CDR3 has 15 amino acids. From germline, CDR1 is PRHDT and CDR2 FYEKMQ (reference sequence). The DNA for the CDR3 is TGTGCCAGCAGGGACGCCGGACAGGCTAATGAAAGACTGTTTTTT. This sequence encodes CASRDAGQANERLFF.

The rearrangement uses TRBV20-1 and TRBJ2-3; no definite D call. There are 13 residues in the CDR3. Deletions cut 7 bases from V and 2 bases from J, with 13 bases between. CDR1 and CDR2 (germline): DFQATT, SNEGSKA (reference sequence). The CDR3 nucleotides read TGCAGTGGGGCCCGGCCTCCCACAGATACGCAGTATTTT. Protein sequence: CSGARPPTDTQYF.

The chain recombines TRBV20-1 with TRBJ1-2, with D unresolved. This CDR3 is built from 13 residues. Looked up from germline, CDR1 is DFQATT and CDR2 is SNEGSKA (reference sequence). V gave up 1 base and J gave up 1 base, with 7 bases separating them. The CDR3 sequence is CSARASDNYGYTF. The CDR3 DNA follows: TGCAGTGCTAGAGCTTCTGATAACTATGGCTACACCTTC.

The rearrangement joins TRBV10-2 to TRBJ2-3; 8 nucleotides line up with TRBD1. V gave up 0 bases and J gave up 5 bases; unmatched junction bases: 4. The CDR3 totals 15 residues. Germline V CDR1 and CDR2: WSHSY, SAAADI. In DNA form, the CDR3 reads TGCGCCAGCAGTGAGTCGGACAGGGTTGGAGATACGCAGTATTTT. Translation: CASSESDRVGDTQYF.

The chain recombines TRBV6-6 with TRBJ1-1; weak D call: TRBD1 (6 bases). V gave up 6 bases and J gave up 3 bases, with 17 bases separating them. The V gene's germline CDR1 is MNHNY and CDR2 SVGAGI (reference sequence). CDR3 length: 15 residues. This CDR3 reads CASRQGLNVYTEAFF. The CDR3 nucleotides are TGTGCCAGCAGGCAGGGGCTAAATGTGTACACTGAAGCTTTCTTT.

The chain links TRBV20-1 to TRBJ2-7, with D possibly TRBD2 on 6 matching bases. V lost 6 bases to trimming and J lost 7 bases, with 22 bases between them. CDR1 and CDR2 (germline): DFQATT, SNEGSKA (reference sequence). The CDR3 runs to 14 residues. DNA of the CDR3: TGCAGTGCCATAGTCGGGACTCTAGACAATGAGCAGTACTTC. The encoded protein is CSAIVGTLDNEQYF.

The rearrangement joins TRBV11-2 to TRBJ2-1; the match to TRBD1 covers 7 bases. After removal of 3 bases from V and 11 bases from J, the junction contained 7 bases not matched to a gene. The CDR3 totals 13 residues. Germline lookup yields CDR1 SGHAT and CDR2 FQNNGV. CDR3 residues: CASSLGTDVQQFF. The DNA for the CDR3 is TGTGCCAGCAGCTTGGGGACAGACGTCCAGCAGTTCTTC.

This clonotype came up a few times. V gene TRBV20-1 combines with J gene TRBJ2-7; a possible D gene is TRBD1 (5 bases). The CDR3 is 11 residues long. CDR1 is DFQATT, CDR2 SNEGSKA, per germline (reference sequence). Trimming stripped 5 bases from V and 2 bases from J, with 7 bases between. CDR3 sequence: CSAEDTYEQYF. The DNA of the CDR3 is TGCAGTGCTGAGGACACCTACGAGCAGTACTTC.

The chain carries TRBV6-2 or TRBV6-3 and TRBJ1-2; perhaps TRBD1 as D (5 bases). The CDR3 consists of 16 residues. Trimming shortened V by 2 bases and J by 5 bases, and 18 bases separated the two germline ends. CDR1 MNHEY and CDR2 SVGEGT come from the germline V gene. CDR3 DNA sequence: TGTGCCAGCAGTTACCGGGGACGGTCTGAGGGGTATGGCTACACCTTC. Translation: CASSYRGRSEGYGYTF.

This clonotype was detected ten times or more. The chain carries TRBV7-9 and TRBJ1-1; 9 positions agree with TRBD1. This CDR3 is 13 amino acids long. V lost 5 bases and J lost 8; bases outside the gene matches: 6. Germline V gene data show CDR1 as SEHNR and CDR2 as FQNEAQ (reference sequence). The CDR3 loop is CASSVGQGYEAFF. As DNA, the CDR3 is TGTGCCAGCAGCGTAGGACAGGGGTACGAAGCTTTCTTT.

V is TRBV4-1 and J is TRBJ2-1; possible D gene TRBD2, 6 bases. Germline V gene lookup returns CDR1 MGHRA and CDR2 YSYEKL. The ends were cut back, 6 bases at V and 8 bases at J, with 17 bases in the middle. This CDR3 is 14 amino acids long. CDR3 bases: TGCGCCAGCAGTTTCGGGGGACCCAGTTATGAGCAGTTCTTC. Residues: CASSFGGPSYEQFF.

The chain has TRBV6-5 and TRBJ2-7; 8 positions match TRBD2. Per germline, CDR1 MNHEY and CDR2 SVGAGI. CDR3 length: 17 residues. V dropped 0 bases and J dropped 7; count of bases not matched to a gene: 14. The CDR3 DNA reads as TGTGCCAGCAGTTACTCAGGCGCAGCGGGGGATTACAATGAGCAGTACTTC. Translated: CASSYSGAAGDYNEQYF.